Below, 12 T cell receptor beta chains from the same sample are listed, as sequenced in a study of esophageal squamous cell carcinoma under preoperative chemotherapy. The time point is: after preoperative PTX-NDP chemotherapy. MiXCR, applied by TCRdb to the PCR reads, yields one record per CDR3 protein. This table holds around 19,000 distinct CDR3 sequences, around 45% found once. Sample acquisition took place from a patient given preoperative chemotherapy. The origin of the receptors is a human donor with esophageal squamous cell carcinoma. The donor label of this sample is uncertain.

This clonotype showed up just a few times. V is TRBV7-8 and J is TRBJ1-6, with D uncertain. This CDR3 has 15 amino acids. Germline CDR1 and CDR2: SGHVS and FQNEAQ. V was pared by 0 bases and J by 5 bases, with 8 bases between. CDR3 nucleotide sequence: TGTGCCAGCAGCTTAGCGCATACAGATAATTCACCCCTCCACTTT. As protein: CASSLAHTDNSPLHF.

This clonotype was observed a few times. This chain connects TRBV5-1 to TRBJ2-7, with TRBD2 identical over 13 bases. Germline values: CDR1 SGHRS, CDR2 YFSETQ. Losses at the gene ends were 4 bases for V and 5 bases for J; bases not matched to a gene: 3. The CDR3 consists of 14 residues. CDR3 nucleotide sequence: TGCGCCAGCAGCCCAGGGACTAGCGGGGACGAGCAGTACTTC. It translates to CASSPGTSGDEQYF.

This clonotype was seen a handful of times. The chain has TRBV11-1 and TRBJ2-3; TRBD2 matches at 12 bases. J was trimmed by 4 bases and V by 5 bases; bases with no gene match: 7. This CDR3 has 16 residues. Germline V gene lookup returns CDR1 SGHAT and CDR2 FQDESV (reference sequence). The CDR3 protein is CASSPQLAGGADTQYF. CDR3 coding DNA: TGTGCCAGCAGCCCCCAACTAGCGGGAGGCGCAGATACGCAGTATTTT.

This clonotype was counted ten times or more. The rearrangement joins TRBV7-2 to TRBJ2-6; no firm D call. This CDR3 has 21 residues. V lost 3 bases to trimming and J lost 1 base, with 25 bases between them. Germline values: CDR1 SGHTA, CDR2 FQGNSA. The CDR3 sequence: CASSFRSQSYSKSSGANVLTF. The CDR3 region has the DNA TGTGCCAGCAGCTTTCGGTCTCAGTCGTACAGTAAGTCGTCTGGGGCCAACGTCCTGACTTTC.

The chain employs TRBV7-8 and TRBJ2-1, with TRBD1 matching 11 bases. The J call could be wrong; TRBJ2-7 is a better fit for the DNA end. The CDR3 length is 19 residues. CDR1 and CDR2 (germline): SGHVS, FQNEAQ. Here the CDR3 reads CASSTRTGGISGVYNEQYF. For the CDR3, the DNA is TGTGCCAGCAGCACACGGACAGGGGGCATTAGCGGCGTTTACAATGAGCAGTACTTC.

V is TRBV11-2 and J is TRBJ2-3; 12 positions match TRBD2. This CDR3 contains 15 residues. The germline V gene encodes CDR1 SGHAT and CDR2 FQNNGV. Trimming cost V 5 bases and J 9 bases; bases outside gene matches: 9. Written as DNA, the CDR3 is TGTGCCAGCAGCCGACGGACTAGCGGGACCGGGACGCAGTATTTT. Its translation: CASSRRTSGTGTQYF.

DNA of the CDR3: TGTGCCAGCAGTTACTCAGGATCGGGTGAGCAGTTCTTC. Translating gives CASSYSGSGEQFF. V gene TRBV6-5 combines with J gene TRBJ2-1; no firm D call. CDR1 is MNHEY, CDR2 SVGAGI, per germline. V was cut by 0 bases and J by 9 bases, with 9 bases left in between. This CDR3 is 13 amino acids long.

This clonotype was detected many times. CDR3 region: CASSSGGRGFF. The CDR3 DNA sequence: TGTGCCAGCAGCTCCGGAGGTCGGGGGTTCTTC. V and J are TRBV7-8 and TRBJ2-1; D is possibly TRBD2 (5 bases). Germline values: CDR1 SGHVS, CDR2 FQNEAQ. The CDR3 sequence is 11 residues long. V was cut by 4 bases and J by 15 bases, with 13 bases left in between.

This rearrangement joins TRBV12-5 to TRBJ2-5; possibly TRBD2 for D (7 bases). Trimming removed 0 bases at V and 0 bases at J, with 17 bases between. CDR3 length: 18 residues. Germline values: CDR1 LGHNT, CDR2 FRNRAP. CDR3 bases: TGTGCTAGTGGTTTGGTCACCCTCGGGGGGCCGTACCAAGAGACCCAGTACTTC. The encoded protein is CASGLVTLGGPYQETQYF.

V usage is TRBV7-2 and J usage is TRBJ2-4; the D gene is possibly TRBD2 (6 bases). From germline, CDR1 is SGHTA and CDR2 FQGNSA. Trimming shortened V by 6 bases and J by 13 bases, and 16 bases separated the two germline ends. This CDR3 region has 12 residues. CDR3 sequence (DNA): TGTGCCAGCAGGGGGGGAATCACTGAGCAGTACTTC. Translated: CASRGGITEQYF.

The genes are TRBV6-1 and TRBJ2-5, with 8 bases lining up with TRBD1. The CDR3 consists of 14 residues. Trimming cost V 6 bases and J 11 bases; bases outside gene matches: 14. Germline V gene data show CDR1 as MNHNS and CDR2 as SASEGT. CDR3: CASREDRVVHEQYF. The CDR3 nucleotides are TGTGCCAGCAGGGAGGACAGGGTCGTGCATGAGCAGTACTTC.

V and J are TRBV12-5 and TRBJ2-1, with 9 bases matching TRBD1. Germline CDR1 LGHNT, CDR2 FRNRAP. V was clipped by 7 bases and J by 4 bases; unmatched bases: 8. CDR3 length equals 15 residues. The CDR3 coding sequence is TGTGCTAGTGTCCTCACAGGGGGCAAGTACAATGAGCAGTTCTTC. This sequence encodes CASVLTGGKYNEQFF.